This T cell receptor beta chain was profiled in a study of T-cell memory formation after mild COVID-19. Study at large: Across donors, TCR clusters were largely donor specific.

From germline, CDR1 is SGHTA and CDR2 FQGNSA. After removal of 8 bases from V and 3 bases from J, the junction contained 5 bases not matched to a gene. The CDR3 covers 14 residues. Findings and caveats of the study: CD4+ contracting clones lay mainly in CM and EM, CD8+ ones in EMRA. Clones that got smaller from day 15 to 85 had even CD4/CD8, while clones growing later tipped toward CD4+.

TCRdb re-called the 5' RACE reads with MiXCR, one entry per CDR3 protein. The sample carries about 470,000 distinct CDR3 sequences, roughly 23% recorded once. In its sample, this clonotype was seen many times. Its antigen is undetermined. The rearrangement links TRBV7-2 to TRBJ2-2; 8 bases are shared with TRBD2. The sequence was collected from an adult woman who had mild COVID-19 (a few samples of this study predate the infection). Cell type and time point are not known. The specimen sequenced was PBMCs or a T cell subset sorted from them (not recorded which). As DNA, the CDR3 is TGTGCCAGCCAGCGGGAGTTCGACACCGGGGAGCTGTTTTTT. Translating gives CASQREFDTGELFF.